Reported below is one TCR beta chain. Living in under 30 US areas, the participants were between about 18 and 100 years of age. Cohort placement rested on clinical history that participants reported themselves. Germline-derived CDR1 and CDR2 are GTSNPN and SVGIG (reference sequence). This CDR3 is built from 11 residues. Trimming cost V 2 bases and J 10 bases; bases outside gene matches: 4. The record originates from a study of blood T cell repertoires in COVID-19. Study background: Some COVID-19 samples were acute and others convalescent; all came from the United States, Italy and Spain. From T cells, B-cell-depleted T cells, or PBMCs came the material, which was cDNA or gDNA.

Sequencing used immunoSEQ multiplex PCR; TCRdb keeps in-frame clones, though not all of them. The sample has roughly 160,000 clones, about 80% seen once. The chain is built from TRBV30 and TRBJ1-1; 7 bases line up with TRBD1. The clonotype was recovered from a woman aged 55-75 years who had recovered from COVID-19. Sequencing was done on a sample of PBMCs or T cells enriched from blood (not recorded which). CDR3 residues: CAWSQGVGAFF. CDR3 nucleotides: TGTGCCTGGAGTCAGGGGGTCGGAGCTTTCTTT.